This T cell receptor (beta chain) was captured by sequencing in a study of OX40 agonist ivuxolimab in advanced cancers. Study-level findings and limits: On average, CD8+ T cells had more expanded clones than CD4+.

As concerns this clone: What it recognizes is unknown.

Method: immunoSEQ multiplex PCR; TCRdb's copy keeps in-frame clones and lacks some. The sample shows 10,000 to 13,000 clones, less than 80% of them seen only once. The length of the CDR3 is 12 residues. CDR1 and CDR2 (germline): SGHDT, YYEEEE. V was shortened by 0 bases and J by 11 bases, with 8 bases between the two germline ends. This TCR was sampled from an adult with an advanced solid tumor such as melanoma, head and neck, liver or kidney cancer. The specimen comprised CD4+ or CD8+ T cells sorted from blood, sampled in a trial of the OX40 agonist ivuxolimab. The chain links TRBV5-6 to TRBJ1-4, with D perhaps matching TRBD1 (5 bases). CDR3 loop: CASSLEGAKLFF. The CDR3 coding sequence is TGTGCCAGCAGCTTGGAAGGGGCCAAACTGTTTTTT.